A selection of T cell receptor beta chains follows, all from one sample in a study of CD4 T cells in relation to SARS-CoV-2 and coronaviruses. Method: immunoSEQ multiplex PCR; TCRdb's copy keeps in-frame clones and lacks some. The sample records approximately 20,000 clones, about 66% being singletons. The antigens for these receptors are not known. Material for sequencing was CD4+ T cells from PBMCs, cultured in vitro. These receptors were taken from a human donor in good health. CDR3s include the opening cysteine and the closing phenylalanine or tryptophan. D genes are given only for firm matches. A clone size is listed for some rows: how often the clone was seen (once, few, many), or a class if it is expanded.

size | D | length | J | V | DNA | CDR3
. | . | 15 | TRBJ2-4 | TRBV13 | TGTGCCAGCAGCTTAGATAGGGGAGGCGGAAACATTCAGTACTTC | CASSLDRGGGNIQYF
. | . | 12 | TRBJ2-3 | TRBV7-9 | TGTGCCAGCAGCTTAGAGGGTGGTACGCAGTATTTT | CASSLEGGTQYF
. | . | 15 | TRBJ1-6 | TRBV19 | TGTGCCAGTAGTACCCAGGGGACCTATAATTCACCCCTCCACTTT | CASSTQGTYNSPLHF
. | . | 13 | TRBJ2-2 | TRBV19 | TGTGCCAGTAGTATCCGCGGACACGGGGAGCTGTTTTTT | CASSIRGHGELFF
few | . | 16 | TRBJ1-5 | TRBV7-9 | TGTGCCAGCAGCTTTCAACAGGGAGCCTTAAGTCAGCCCCAGCATTTT | CASSFQQGALSQPQHF
few | . | 14 | TRBJ2-1 | TRBV7-9 | TGTGCCAGCAGCGCCGGGAGTCCCTACAATGAGCAGTTCTTC | CASSAGSPYNEQFF
. | TRBD1 | 15 | TRBJ1-4 | TRBV18 | TGTGCCAGCTCAGGCGCGGGGACAGGGAGAGAAAAACTGTTTTTT | CASSGAGTGREKLFF
few | . | 16 | TRBJ1-5 | TRBV7-9 | TGTGCCAGCAGCTTAGCCCCAGGAAATAGCAATCAGCCCCAGCATTTT | CASSLAPGNSNQPQHF
. | TRBD1 | 14 | TRBJ1-2 | TRBV6-2/TRBV6-3 | TGTGCCAGCAGCCCCGGGACAGCTAACTATGGCTACACCTTC | CASSPGTANYGYTF
. | . | 15 | TRBJ1-5 | TRBV4-1 | TGCGCCAGCAGCCAAGATCTGCAGGGGAATCAGCCCCAGCATTTT | CASSQDLQGNQPQHF
. | . | 12 | TRBJ1-2 | TRBV7-2 | TGTGCCAGCAGCGCCTACAACTATGGCTACACCTTC | CASSAYNYGYTF
. | . | 15 | TRBJ1-2 | TRBV30 | TGTGCCTGGCAAGGGGTGCCAATCCCCCACTATGGCTACACCTTC | CAWQGVPIPHYGYTF
. | . | 13 | TRBJ2-7 | TRBV7-2 | TGTGCCAGCAGCAGCAGGACGGACTACGAGCAGTACTTC | CASSSRTDYEQYF
few | . | 15 | TRBJ1-1 | TRBV6-5 | TGTGCCAGCAGTAAACCATCGGGGGAGGATACTGAAGCTTTCTTT | CASSKPSGEDTEAFF
few | TRBD1 | 15 | TRBJ1-2 | TRBV7-8 | TGTGCCAGCAGACGGGGGGGGACAGGGAACTATGGCTACACCTTC | CASRRGGTGNYGYTF
. | TRBD1 | 15 | TRBJ2-1 | TRBV7-2 | TGTGCCAGCAGCTTGAGTCAGGGGGTGCGCAATGAGCAGTTCTTC | CASSLSQGVRNEQFF
. | . | 18 | TRBJ1-4 | TRBV6-1 | TGTGCCAGCAGTGATTACCCCGTGGGGCAAGCAACTAATGAAAAACTGTTTTTT | CASSDYPVGQATNEKLFF
few | TRBD2 | 16 | TRBJ2-2 | TRBV25-1 | TGTGCCAGCAGTGAATCTGCGGGACTACAAACCGGGGAGCTGTTTTTT | CASSESAGLQTGELFF
. | . | 12 | TRBJ2-7 | TRBV7-9 | TGTGCCAGCAGCCCGAGGACCTACGAGCAGTACTTC | CASSPRTYEQYF
few | TRBD2 | 15 | TRBJ2-2 | TRBV4-1 | TGCGCCAGCAGCCAAGAAGGGACTAGCCCCGGGGAGCTGTTTTTT | CASSQEGTSPGELFF
. | TRBD2 | 13 | TRBJ2-3 | TRBV6-5 | TGTGCCACCTCCCGGGGCGGGAGTAATACGCAGTATTTT | CATSRGGSNTQYF
few | . | 15 | TRBJ1-5 | TRBV19 | TGTGCCAGTAGCCCGGGGGGGGCAGAAAATCAGCCCCAGCATTTT | CASSPGGAENQPQHF
. | TRBD2 | 15 | TRBJ2-3 | TRBV5-4 | TGTGCCAGCAGCCCCTCTCGCGGGGGGCCGTATACGCAGTATTTT | CASSPSRGGPYTQYF
. | . | 13 | TRBJ2-7 | TRBV5-1 | TGCGCCAGCAGCTTGAACCAAGACTACGAGCAGTACTTC | CASSLNQDYEQYF
few | . | 14 | TRBJ1-3 | TRBV19 | TGTGCCAGTAGTACGGGACAAGCTGGAAACACCATATATTTT | CASSTGQAGNTIYF
. | TRBD2 | 17 | TRBJ2-1 | TRBV7-8 | TGTGCCAGCAGCTTAGCGTCTAGCGGGACCCGCCGTAATGAGCAGTTCTTC | CASSLASSGTRRNEQFF
. | . | 15 | TRBJ1-6 | TRBV2 | TGTGCCAGCATGGAAAGAGGACAGACAAATTCACCCCTCCACTTT | CASMERGQTNSPLHF
. | TRBD1 | 14 | TRBJ1-3 | TRBV19 | TGTGCCAGTACTCGGACAGGGGCTGGAAACACCATATATTTT | CASTRTGAGNTIYF
. | . | 14 | TRBJ1-5 | TRBV19 | TGTGCCAGCCGGGCCCGGACAAGGGTTCAGCCCCAGCATTTT | CASRARTRVQPQHF
. | . | 14 | TRBJ2-3 | TRBV3-1/TRBV3-2 | TGTGCCAGCAGCCAAAGTGGGGTGGGGAATACGCAGTATTTT | CASSQSGVGNTQYF
. | TRBD2 | 16 | TRBJ2-3 | TRBV3-1/TRBV3-2 | TGTGCCAGCAGCCAAGATACTAGCGGGGTTGCAGATACGCAGTATTTT | CASSQDTSGVADTQYF
once | TRBD2 | 15 | TRBJ2-1 | TRBV27 | TGTGCCAGCAGTTACTGGGAGGGCCCCTACAATGAGCAGTTCTTC | CASSYWEGPYNEQFF
few | . | 19 | TRBJ2-7 | TRBV7-9 | TGTGCCAGCAGCTTAAAGGTTCGGGTGCCCACGGTCCCGATCTACGAGCAGTACTTC | CASSLKVRVPTVPIYEQYF
. | . | 15 | TRBJ2-1 | TRBV7-9 | TGTGCCAGCAGCTTTGATACCGGACCCTACAATGAGCAGTTCTTC | CASSFDTGPYNEQFF
. | . | 12 | TRBJ2-3 | TRBV7-9 | TGTGCCAGCAGCCTAGGGACAGATACGCAGTATTTT | CASSLGTDTQYF
once | . | 15 | TRBJ1-2 | TRBV27 | TGTGCCAGCAGTTTTCTCCAGGGCAGAAACTATGGCTACACCTTC | CASSFLQGRNYGYTF
. | . | 14 | TRBJ2-1 | TRBV5-1 | TGCGCCAGCGAAGAGGGTAGCGGCGGCAATGAGCAGTTCTTC | CASEEGSGGNEQFF
. | TRBD1 | 16 | TRBJ2-5 | TRBV4-1 | TGCGCCAGCAGCCCAACCGGGACAGGGAGTCTAGAGACCCAGTACTTC | CASSPTGTGSLETQYF
. | . | 14 | TRBJ2-1 | TRBV7-9 | TGTGCCAGCAGCTTAAGGAACAGGGACAATGAGCAGTTCTTC | CASSLRNRDNEQFF
. | . | 14 | TRBJ1-4 | TRBV18 | TGTGCCAGCTCACTGCAGGCAACTAATGAAAAACTGTTTTTT | CASSLQATNEKLFF
once | TRBD2 | 16 | TRBJ2-1 | TRBV7-9 | TGTGCCAGCAGCCCCCTTGGGGCGGGGGGTGACAATGAGCAGTTCTTC | CASSPLGAGGDNEQFF
. | . | 17 | TRBJ2-1 | TRBV5-1 | TGCGCCAGCAGCGTTAGAATGGGCAAATCGGGGTACAATGAGCAGTTCTTC | CASSVRMGKSGYNEQFF
. | . | 11 | TRBJ2-5 | TRBV6-2/TRBV6-3 | TGTGCCAGCAGCCGACAAGAGACCCAGTACTTC | CASSRQETQYF
. | . | 14 | TRBJ1-1 | TRBV6-2/TRBV6-3 | TGTGCCAGCAGTCCCGGGAGGGTGAACACTGAAGCTTTCTTT | CASSPGRVNTEAFF
. | . | 13 | TRBJ1-5 | TRBV2 | TGTGCCAGCAGATCGATTAGCAATCAGCCCCAGCATTTT | CASRSISNQPQHF
few | . | 15 | TRBJ2-5 | TRBV3-1/TRBV3-2 | TGTGCCAGCAGCCAAGTAGGGCGGCCCCGAGAGACCCAGTACTTC | CASSQVGRPRETQYF
. | TRBD2 | 18 | TRBJ2-5 | TRBV11-2 | TGTGCCAGCAGCTTCCTAGCGGGCGCCCGAGTGGGGCAAGAGACCCAGTACTTC | CASSFLAGARVGQETQYF
. | . | 15 | TRBJ2-2 | TRBV7-8 | TGTGCCAGCAGCTTAGCAGAGACGGTTACCGGGGAGCTGTTTTTT | CASSLAETVTGELFF
. | . | 18 | TRBJ1-5 | TRBV7-9 | TGTGCCAGCAGCAAACAGGGTCCGACGTTGGATAGCAATCAGCCCCAGCATTTT | CASSKQGPTLDSNQPQHF